Below are 3 T cell receptor beta chains sequenced from a single sample in a study of blood T cells in healthy people across ages. The second PCR ran roughly 7 to 12 cycles with a sample-barcoded 5' primer and J-beta primers. TCRdb reprocessed the 5' RACE reads with MiXCR, giving one entry per CDR3 protein. The sample has around 1,500,000 distinct CDR3 sequences; roughly 40% are singletons. Sequencing was carried out using blood. All receptors come from a woman aged 18-29 years in good health.

This clonotype was observed a handful of times. The CDR3 DNA follows: TGTGCTAGTGGTTTTTTCCCTACAACAGAGGGAGGCACTGTACTAGCCAAAAACATTCAGTACTTC. Translating it yields CASGFFPTTEGGTVLAKNIQYF. The V and J genes are TRBV12-5 and TRBJ2-4; D is perhaps TRBD2 (6 bases). Germline loops: CDR1 LGHNT, CDR2 FRNRAP. Trimming took 3 bases from V and 0 from J, leaving 30 bases between them. The CDR3 has 22 residues. Filled out from reference TRBV12-5 and TRBJ2-4, the complete variable domain reads DARVTQTPRHKVTEMGQEVTMRCQPILGHNTVFWYRQTMMQGLELLAYFRNRAPLDDSGMPKDRFSAEMPDATLATLKIQPSEPRDSAVYFCASGFFPTTEGGTVLAKNIQYFGAGTRLSVL.

J is TRBJ2-7 and V is TRBV20-1, with D perhaps matching TRBD1 (5 bases). The ends were cut back, 8 bases at V and 6 bases at J, with 17 bases in the middle. Germline assignment: CDR1 DFQATT and CDR2 SNEGSKA (reference sequence). This CDR3 region has 12 residues. The chain's CDR3 is CSPLRVKGEQYF. The CDR3, as DNA: TGCAGTCCCCTCAGGGTTAAGGGCGAGCAGTACTTC.

The J gene is TRBJ1-1, the V gene TRBV7-7; D gene uncertain. Germline V gene lookup returns CDR1 SSHAT and CDR2 FNYEAQ (reference sequence). The CDR3 consists of 13 residues. In DNA, the CDR3 is TGTGCTAGCGCCCCAAGGGCTGGGTCTGAAGCTTTCTTT. It translates to CASAPRAGSEAFF.